Here is one TCR beta chain with its context. These data originate in a study of cytomegalovirus exposure and HLA in healthy donors. Both 60 Vbeta primers and 13 Jbeta primers went into the PCR. The assay was immunoSEQ multiplex PCR, and TCRdb's table has in-frame clones only and misses some. The sample has roughly 190,000 clones; around 75% are singletons. V was clipped by 3 bases and J by 5 bases; unmatched bases: 11. This CDR3 is built from 17 residues. Germline values: CDR1 MNHNS, CDR2 SASEGT. The genes are TRBV6-1 and TRBJ1-5; 9 bases match TRBD1. Source material: PBMCs. This TCR came from a man aged 40-49 years in good health and CMV-seropositive. CDR3 amino acids: CASSELQGARVYQPQHF. In DNA, the CDR3 is TGTGCCAGCAGTGAGTTACAGGGGGCGCGGGTTTATCAGCCCCAGCATTTT.